Listed here is a single T cell receptor (beta chain). Its antigen remains unidentified. There are no base qualities to consult, and no much larger clone falls within one base. Taken from cysteine to phenylalanine, the CDR3 has 16 residues. Only the CDR3 part of the read is kept: 48 bases, read in frame from the first base. Based on the germline V gene (reference sequence), the CDR1 and CDR2 sequences are MNHNY and SVGAGI. The junction carries 13 bases between V and J, which are trimmed by 0 bases and 3 bases respectively. The sample belongs to a study of T cell changes during pregnancy in multiple sclerosis (dated by TCRdb to about 2019). About the study as a whole: Changes in the T cell repertoire over the course of pregnancy were examined in this study in women with multiple sclerosis.

The library was built by means of the immunoSEQ multiplex PCR assay. This is the immuneACCESS table as TCRdb keeps it, with only in-frame sequences that have V and J called. A part of the clones is gone; compared with another copy, unresolved V genes explain less than half, and the rest is unexplained. The table for this sample lists about 49,000 clones; around 87% of them were counted only once. The ten largest clonotypes hold about 5.1% of the sample. This sequence uses TRBV6-6 and TRBJ2-3; no D gene call is confident. Sequences were derived from peripheral blood, sampled after pregnancy. This TCR came from a female donor in good health, enrolled as a control in a pregnancy study. In nucleotide form, the sequence is TGTGCCAGCAGTTACTCAAGGAGTCACCGTACAGATACGCAGTATTTT. This is translated as CASSYSRSHRTDTQYF.